This TCR beta chain was recovered during a study of T cell changes during pregnancy in multiple sclerosis. Using immunoSEQ multiplex PCR, the repertoire was profiled, and TCRdb retains in-frame clones only, with some absent. The table records some 66,000 clones, roughly nine tenths of them present only once. Germline loops: CDR1 MNHEY, CDR2 SMNVEV (reference sequence). This CDR3 comprises 17 residues. The J segment lost 1 base and the V segment lost 2 bases, leaving 9 bases of the junction unmatched. This chain joins TRBV27 and TRBJ2-7; 9 bases are a match to TRBD1. The receptor was isolated from a female donor with multiple sclerosis, enrolled in a pregnancy study. The sample consisted of CD8+ T cells from peripheral blood mononuclear cells, taken before pregnancy. The CDR3 here is CASSLTGQGSRSYEQYF. The CDR3 nucleotides are TGTGCCAGCAGTTTAACCGGACAGGGGTCTCGGTCCTACGAGCAGTACTTC.